These 28 T cell receptor beta chains share one sample of origin, sequenced in a study of memory CD4+ T cells and cytomegalovirus serostatus. Clones were read by immunoSEQ multiplex PCR, and TCRdb kept only the in-frame ones, dropping some. Among some 44,000 clones listed, 60% to 80% were seen once. The sort gate was single viable CD3+CD4+CD8-CD45RO+ cells for memory CD4+ T cells. The sequenced sample was memory CD4+ T cells from blood. Receptor source: an adult in good health and CMV-seronegative.

The CDR3 sequence: CASREVTSNTEAFF. CDR3 DNA sequence: TGTGCCAGCAGGGAGGTAACCTCGAACACTGAAGCTTTCTTT. The chain uses TRBV7-8 and TRBJ1-1, with D unclear. The germline V gene has CDR1 SGHVS and CDR2 FQNEAQ. V was trimmed by 6 bases and J by 1 base, leaving 12 bases between them. This CDR3 has 14 residues.

This chain joins TRBV25-1 and TRBJ2-7, with 8 positions matching TRBD1. The V gene's germline CDR1 is MGHDK and CDR2 SYGVNS. Trimming cost V 1 base and J 5 bases; bases outside gene matches: 7. The CDR3 totals 15 residues. The CDR3 sequence: CASSEFRGQRDEQYF. The CDR3 coding sequence is TGTGCCAGCAGTGAATTCAGGGGGCAGAGGGACGAGCAGTACTTC.

V usage is TRBV19 and J usage is TRBJ1-6, with 9 bases lining up with TRBD1. Germline V gene sequence: CDR1 LNHDA, CDR2 SQIVND (reference sequence). The V segment lost 5 bases and the J segment 8 bases; nucleotides outside the gene matches: 4. The CDR3 is made up of 14 amino acids. DNA of the CDR3: TGTGCCAGTAGTCCCCGGGACAGGGATTCACCCCTCCACTTT. Translating it yields CASSPRDRDSPLHF. The complete variable domain, with remaining parts taken from reference TRBV19 and TRBJ1-6, reads DGGITQSPKYLFRKEGQNVTLSCEQNLNHDAMYWYRQDPGQGLRLIYYSQIVNDFQKGDIAEGYSVSREKKESFPLTVTSAQKNPTAFYLCASSPRDRDSPLHFGNGTRLTVT.

Here the CDR3 DNA reads TGTGCCAGCAGCTTACGACAGGGTTCAGATACGCAGTATTTT. Translated, it gives CASSLRQGSDTQYF. The V call is TRBV7-8, the J call TRBJ2-3; TRBD1 agrees at 7 bases. Germline CDR1 is SGHVS and CDR2 is FQNEAQ. With V trimmed by 2 bases and J by 4 bases, 3 bases remained unmatched. This CDR3 is built from 14 residues.

This sequence joins TRBV5-4 and TRBJ2-7, with 11 bases lining up with TRBD1. V lost 4 bases and J lost 6; bases outside the gene matches: 6. Per the germline V gene, CDR1 is SGHNT and CDR2 is YYREEE (reference sequence). This CDR3 has 14 amino acids. CDR3 region: CASSKDRGLTEQYF. The CDR3 bases are TGTGCCAGCAGCAAGGACAGGGGGCTTACCGAGCAGTACTTC.

The J gene is TRBJ1-2, the V gene TRBV30; 8 nucleotides line up with TRBD1. CDR3 length: 13 residues. The J segment lost 8 bases and the V segment lost 2 bases, leaving 7 bases of the junction unmatched. Germline V gene sequence: CDR1 GTSNPN, CDR2 SVGIG (reference sequence). The CDR3 loop is CAWSRDRPRGYTF. The CDR3 coding sequence is TGTGCCTGGAGTAGGGACAGGCCAAGGGGCTACACCTTC. Based on the CDR3 plus reference TRBV30 and TRBJ1-2, the full variable domain is SQTIHQWPATLVQPVGSPLSLECTVEGTSNPNLYWYRQAAGRGLQLLFYSVGIGQISSEVPQNLSASRPQDRQFILSSKKLLLSDSGFYLCAWSRDRPRGYTFGSGTRLTVV.

This sequence joins TRBV11-3 and TRBJ2-1, with TRBD2 matching over 8 bases. The CDR3 is 16 amino acids. V lost 5 bases and J lost 5; bases outside the gene matches: 11. Germline V lookup: CDR1 SGHNT, CDR2 YENEEA. CDR3 sequence reads: CASSKAPGLDHNEQFF. The CDR3 DNA reads TGTGCCAGCAGCAAAGCTCCGGGACTAGACCACAATGAGCAGTTCTTC.

CDR3 sequence: CASSQVADNEETQYF. CDR3 nucleotides: TGTGCCAGCAGCCAAGTGGCGGACAATGAGGAGACCCAGTACTTC. The J gene is TRBJ2-5, the V gene TRBV4-2; D perhaps matches TRBD1 (5 bases). Germline V gene lookup returns CDR1 LGHNA and CDR2 YNFKEQ. Trimming took off 1 base at V and 5 bases at J, with 14 bases between the two ends. This CDR3 spans 15 amino acids.

The chain combines TRBV11-1 with TRBJ2-5; D call uncertain. This CDR3 has 14 residues. Trimming cost V 2 bases and J 5 bases, with 12 bases left between them. CDR1 is SGHAT and CDR2 is FQDESV in the germline V gene (reference sequence). In DNA, the CDR3 is TGTGCCAGCAGCTTACTAGAGGCTGGGGAGACCCAGTACTTC. Amino acid sequence: CASSLLEAGETQYF.

This clone was counted only a few times. The rearrangement joins TRBV5-8 to TRBJ2-7, with 10 bases fitting TRBD1. Looked up from germline, CDR1 is SGHTS and CDR2 is YDEGEE. CDR3 length: 17 amino acids. V trimming: 1 base; J trimming: 1 base; junction bases outside the gene matches: 8. CDR3 sequence: CASSLYRTGGFSYEQYF. CDR3 sequence (DNA): TGTGCCAGCAGCTTGTACCGGACAGGGGGGTTTTCCTACGAGCAGTACTTC.

V is TRBV19 and J is TRBJ2-2; a weak D match, TRBD1 (5 bases). This CDR3 contains 13 residues. V was shortened by 7 bases and J by 1 base, with 7 bases between the two germline ends. Per germline, CDR1 LNHDA and CDR2 SQIVND (reference sequence). In nucleotides, the CDR3 is TGTGCCAGTAACAGGCTGAACACCGGGGAGCTGTTTTTT. Translation gives CASNRLNTGELFF.

The rearrangement uses TRBV30 and TRBJ2-1; a weak D match, TRBD2 (6 bases). Trimming pared 2 bases from V and 0 bases from J, leaving 11 bases between. In germline, CDR1 is GTSNPN, CDR2 SVGIG (reference sequence). This CDR3 is built from 15 residues. In nucleotides, the CDR3 is TGTGCCTGGAGTCTCGGGGGACTCTCCTACAATGAGCAGTTCTTC. Protein: CAWSLGGLSYNEQFF.

V gene TRBV12-5 combines with J gene TRBJ1-5, with D possibly TRBD1 on 6 matching bases. V shed 6 bases and J shed 7 bases, with 25 bases lying between them. CDR3 length: 17 residues. Germline CDR1 and CDR2: LGHNT and FRNRAP. The CDR3 DNA reads as TGTGCTAGTGGCTCCAGGTTGGGGGGGGCTACGGCCCAGCCCCAGCATTTT. Amino acid sequence: CASGSRLGGATAQPQHF.

The chain joins TRBV14 to TRBJ2-7, with 8 bases lining up with TRBD1. Germline CDR1 reads SGHDN; CDR2 reads FVKESK. V shed 1 base and J 4 bases; nucleotides not matched to a gene: 6. This CDR3 region has 15 residues. The CDR3 nucleotides read TGTGCCAGCAGCCAAGGGACAGGGACCTTTTACGAGCAGTACTTC. It is translated as CASSQGTGTFYEQYF.

The rearrangement uses TRBV5-1 and TRBJ2-1; D not resolved. The V and J ends lost 1 base and 8 bases respectively, with 10 bases between them. There are 13 residues in the CDR3. From germline, CDR1 is SGHRS and CDR2 YFSETQ. Here the CDR3 reads CASSLSVAHEQFF. The CDR3 DNA reads as TGCGCCAGCAGCTTGTCGGTAGCCCATGAGCAGTTCTTC.

This clone was picked up a small number of times. The V gene is TRBV29-1, the J gene TRBJ1-1; no firm D call. V was clipped by 4 bases and J by 8 bases, with 11 bases between them. This CDR3 has 11 residues. Germline V gene sequence: CDR1 SQVTM, CDR2 ANQGSEA. DNA for the CDR3: TGCAGCGTTGTCCTTTGGGAGGAAGCTTTCTTT. It is translated as CSVVLWEEAFF.

This sequence joins TRBV13 and TRBJ2-7; maybe TRBD2 (6 bases). Per germline, CDR1 PRHDT and CDR2 FYEKMQ (reference sequence). The CDR3 totals 14 residues. The V end was cut by 8 bases, the J end by 2 bases, with 16 bases between. CDR3 sequence (DNA): TGTGCCAGCCAGGGCGGGGACCCTCCCTACGAGCAGTACTTC. As protein: CASQGGDPPYEQYF.

J is TRBJ2-5 and V is TRBV14; D gene unclear. Deletions cut 1 base from V and 5 bases from J, with 14 bases between. The germline CDR1 and CDR2 sequences are SGHDN and FVKESK. The CDR3 loop spans 15 amino acids. The DNA for the CDR3 is TGTGCCAGCAGCCAAGGGCTGGGGATTATGGAGACCCAGTACTTC. It specifies CASSQGLGIMETQYF.

The gene calls are TRBV9 and TRBJ1-1; 9 bases map to TRBD1. Looked up from germline, CDR1 is SGDLS and CDR2 is YYNGEE. The V gene end was trimmed by 3 bases and the J gene end by 11 bases; junction bases not matched to a gene: 5. This CDR3 contains 12 residues. The CDR3 region is CASSDRDREAFF. CDR3 nucleotides: TGTGCCAGCAGCGACAGGGACAGGGAGGCTTTCTTT.

The genes are TRBV5-1 and TRBJ1-1; D is undetermined. In germline, CDR1 is SGHRS, CDR2 YFSETQ. V lost 2 bases and J 2 bases, leaving 10 bases between the germline ends. This CDR3 comprises 14 residues. The CDR3 is CASSFGPTNTEAFF. The CDR3 DNA reads as TGCGCCAGCAGCTTTGGGCCGACCAACACTGAAGCTTTCTTT.

The rearrangement links TRBV19 to TRBJ1-1; TRBD1 matches 7 bases. CDR1 and CDR2 (germline): LNHDA, SQIVND (reference sequence). Trimming took 6 bases from V and 5 from J; bases not matched to a gene: 12. CDR3 length: 15 amino acids. The CDR3 here is CASSDETGRDTEAFF. The CDR3 DNA follows: TGTGCCAGTAGCGATGAGACAGGGCGGGATACTGAAGCTTTCTTT.

The CDR3 coding sequence is TGTGCCAGCAGCAAAGCGGCGAGGGGACGCTCTGGAAACACCATATATTTT. This gives the protein CASSKAARGRSGNTIYF. This chain uses TRBV21-1 with TRBJ1-3. TRBV21-1 is recorded as a pseudogene. This CDR3 region has 17 residues.

V usage is TRBV29-1 and J usage is TRBJ1-1; TRBD1 is a possible D gene (5 bases). This CDR3 is built from 13 residues. Germline V gene sequence: CDR1 SQVTM, CDR2 ANQGSEA. V was shortened by 7 bases and J by 4 bases, with 16 bases between the two germline ends. CDR3 bases: TGCAGCGGCCTAACGGGGGGTAGCACTGAAGCTTTCTTT. Translating gives CSGLTGGSTEAFF.

The chain combines TRBV6-6 with TRBJ1-4; unclear D gene. The germline gives CDR1 MNHNY, CDR2 SVGAGI (reference sequence). V was pared by 0 bases and J by 2 bases, with 7 bases between. The CDR3 covers 15 residues. The CDR3 reads CASSYSGSTNEKLFF. The CDR3 nucleotides read TGTGCCAGCAGTTACTCAGGGTCTACTAATGAAAAACTGTTTTTT.

The CDR3: CASSYRELYEQYF. For the CDR3, the DNA is TGTGCCAGCAGCTACCGGGAGCTCTACGAGCAGTACTTC. This chain joins TRBV5-6 and TRBJ2-7, with a possible D match to TRBD2 (6 bases). V was trimmed by 3 bases and J by 3 bases, leaving 10 bases between them. Germline V gene lookup returns CDR1 SGHDT and CDR2 YYEEEE. The CDR3 length is 13 residues.

The CDR3 loop is CASSSGTRTGTYEQYF. CDR3 DNA: TGTGCCAGCAGCTCGGGAACCCGGACAGGGACCTACGAGCAGTACTTC. The genes are TRBV11-2 and TRBJ2-7; 8 positions match TRBD1. CDR3 length equals 16 residues. Per germline, CDR1 SGHAT and CDR2 FQNNGV. Losses at the gene ends were 4 bases for V and 2 bases for J; bases not matched to a gene: 10.

This chain joins TRBV18 and TRBJ1-4, with D unresolved. Germline assignment: CDR1 KGHSH and CDR2 LQKENI. V lost 3 bases to trimming and J lost 0 bases, with 11 bases between them. The CDR3 has 16 residues. CDR3 residues: CASSPETVATNEKLFF. CDR3 bases: TGTGCCAGCTCACCTGAGACCGTTGCAACTAATGAAAAACTGTTTTTT.

This clone was seen only once. The rearrangement joins TRBV7-6 to TRBJ2-7; 9 bases match TRBD1. The length of the CDR3 is 14 residues. Germline trimming cut 5 bases from V and 3 bases from J; bases unmatched to any gene: 5. Germline V lookup: CDR1 SGHVS, CDR2 FNYEAQ. CDR3 protein: CASSPGTGIYEQYF. In DNA form, the CDR3 reads TGTGCCAGCAGCCCCGGGACAGGGATCTACGAGCAGTACTTC.